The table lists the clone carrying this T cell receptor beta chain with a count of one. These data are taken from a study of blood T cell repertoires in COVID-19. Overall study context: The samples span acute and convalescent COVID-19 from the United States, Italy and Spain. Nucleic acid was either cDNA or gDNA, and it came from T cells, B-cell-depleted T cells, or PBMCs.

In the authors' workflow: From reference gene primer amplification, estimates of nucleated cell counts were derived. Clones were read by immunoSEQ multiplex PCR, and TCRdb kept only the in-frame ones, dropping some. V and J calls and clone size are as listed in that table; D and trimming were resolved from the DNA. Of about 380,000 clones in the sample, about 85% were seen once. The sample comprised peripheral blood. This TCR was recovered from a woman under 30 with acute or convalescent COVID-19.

This CDR3 reads CASSQAQGAGTEAFF. The DNA for the CDR3 is TGTGCCAGCAGCCAAGCTCAGGGGGCGGGTACTGAAGCTTTCTTT. This sequence joins TRBV14 and TRBJ1-1, with 8 bases identical to TRBD1. This CDR3 has 15 residues. Germline V lookup: CDR1 SGHDN, CDR2 FVKESK. Germline trimming cut 1 base from V and 5 bases from J; bases unmatched to any gene: 6.